What follows are 19 T cell receptor beta chains derived from one specimen sequenced in a study of blood T cell repertoires in COVID-19. Profiled with immunoSEQ multiplex PCR; TCRdb holds only in-frame clones, not every one. This table holds over 70,000 clones, about 80% found once. Sequenced input: peripheral blood. These receptors were obtained from a man under 40 with COVID-19, enrolled during active disease.

The chain joins TRBV19 to TRBJ2-2; TRBD2 might be the D (5 bases). V was clipped by 5 bases and J by 3 bases, with 10 bases between them. CDR3 length: 14 amino acids. Germline loops: CDR1 LNHDA, CDR2 SQIVND (reference sequence). CDR3 sequence: CASSVGLHTGELFF. DNA of the CDR3: TGTGCCAGTAGTGTCGGACTGCACACCGGGGAGCTGTTTTTT.

This clone has a handful of counts. The CDR3 DNA follows: TGTGCCAGTCGAGCAACCAACTATGGCTACACCTTC. Its translation is CASRATNYGYTF. J is TRBJ1-2 and V is TRBV19; D remains unclear. CDR1 LNHDA and CDR2 SQIVND come from the germline V gene (reference sequence). Between the trimmed V and J ends, which lost 8 bases and 2 bases, there was a span of 9 bases. The CDR3 has 12 amino acids.

The CDR3 spells CASSSDRATDTQYF. The CDR3 coding sequence is TGTGCCAGCAGCTCCGACAGGGCCACAGATACGCAGTATTTT. V is TRBV6-6 and J is TRBJ2-3, with 7 bases lining up with TRBD1. This CDR3 is built from 14 residues. V was pared by 6 bases and J by 2 bases, with 5 bases of the junction left unmatched. CDR1 and CDR2 from the germline V gene are MNHNY and SVGAGI (reference sequence).

This clone showed up just a few times. The CDR3 DNA reads as TGCGCCAGCAGCCAACCACAGGGCATGAGCGAGCAGTACTTC. This codes for CASSQPQGMSEQYF. This chain connects TRBV4-1 to TRBJ2-7; the D gene is possibly TRBD1 (6 bases). The germline V gene encodes CDR1 MGHRA and CDR2 YSYEKL. The germline V and J ends were trimmed by 2 bases and 6 bases, with 14 bases remaining between them. The CDR3 totals 14 residues.

This clone came up once. This chain connects TRBV27 to TRBJ2-5; 14 nucleotides agree with TRBD2. In germline, CDR1 is MNHEY, CDR2 SMNVEV (reference sequence). J lost 1 base, V lost 3 bases, and 22 bases had no gene match. The length of the CDR3 is 23 residues. The CDR3 spells CASSLRSVRGGTSGRSAQETQYF. The CDR3 DNA reads TGTGCCAGCAGTTTGAGAAGTGTCCGAGGGGGGACTAGCGGGAGATCGGCCCAAGAGACCCAGTACTTC.

The chain employs TRBV4-2 and TRBJ1-5; possible D gene TRBD1, 5 bases. V lost 0 bases, J lost 7 bases, and 13 bases lay in between. Germline V gene data show CDR1 as LGHNA and CDR2 as YNFKEQ. The CDR3 consists of 15 residues. CDR3 sequence reads: CASSQEGGAGQPQHF. The CDR3 nucleotides read TGTGCCAGCAGCCAAGAGGGTGGGGCAGGACAGCCCCAGCATTTT.

This sequence joins TRBV19 and TRBJ1-3; TRBD1 agrees at 9 bases. The germline gives CDR1 LNHDA, CDR2 SQIVND (reference sequence). The CDR3 totals 14 residues. The ends lost 1 base at V and 7 bases at J; junction bases unmatched: 2. CDR3: CASSIGDRENTIYF. The CDR3 DNA reads TGTGCCAGTAGTATAGGGGACAGGGAGAACACCATATATTTT.

This chain links TRBV5-1 with TRBJ2-7, with TRBD1 identical over 7 bases. Germline V CDR1 and CDR2: SGHRS, YFSETQ. The J segment lost 2 bases and the V segment lost 0 bases, leaving 2 bases of the junction unmatched. This CDR3 spans 14 amino acids. The CDR3 loop is CASSLGDRAYEQYF. CDR3 nucleotides: TGCGCCAGCAGCTTGGGGGACAGAGCCTACGAGCAGTACTTC.

This clone was seen just once. The junction departs from the called germline gene at one end, perhaps through a read error. The CDR3 coding sequence is TGTGCCAGCAGTACGGGGGGGCACGAACGTTCGACGATCTTC. It specifies CASSTGGHERSTIF. The V gene is TRBV6-5, the J gene TRBJ2-1, with TRBD2 identical over 8 bases. Germline CDR1 is MNHEY and CDR2 is SVGAGI. This CDR3 has 14 amino acids.

The chain is built from TRBV6-5 and TRBJ1-1; D is possibly TRBD1 (5 bases). The CDR3 spans 13 residues. V lost 6 bases, J lost 1 base, and 9 bases lay in between. CDR1 is MNHEY, CDR2 SVGAGI, per germline. This CDR3 is CASSATGNTEAFF. Written as DNA, the CDR3 is TGTGCCAGCAGCGCCACAGGGAACACTGAAGCTTTCTTT.

V gene TRBV6-5 combines with J gene TRBJ1-1, with 9 positions matching TRBD1. J was trimmed by 0 bases and V by 7 bases; bases with no gene match: 6. Looked up from germline, CDR1 is MNHEY and CDR2 is SVGAGI. The CDR3 spans 15 residues. The CDR3 region has the DNA TGTGCCAGCACGACAGGGGGTTACCTGAACACTGAAGCTTTCTTT. This encodes CASTTGGYLNTEAFF.

The rearrangement uses TRBV20-1 and TRBJ2-3; D ambiguous. Trimming removed 3 bases at V and 0 bases at J, with 10 bases between. CDR1 DFQATT and CDR2 SNEGSKA come from the germline V gene (reference sequence). The CDR3 sequence is 14 residues long. Here the CDR3 reads CSASDEASTDTQYF. CDR3 DNA sequence: TGCAGTGCTAGTGACGAGGCTAGCACAGATACGCAGTATTTT.

This clone was counted once. J is TRBJ2-2 and V is TRBV7-9; 10 positions match TRBD1. V dropped 5 bases and J dropped 3; count of bases not matched to a gene: 6. Germline V lookup: CDR1 SEHNR, CDR2 FQNEAQ (reference sequence). The CDR3 spans 16 residues. The CDR3 is CASSVTGTGDTGELFF. In DNA form, the CDR3 reads TGTGCCAGCAGCGTAACCGGGACAGGGGACACCGGGGAGCTGTTTTTT.

This clone was counted a single time. The genes are TRBV6-5 and TRBJ2-7, with 9 bases that match TRBD2. CDR1 and CDR2 (germline): MNHEY, SVGAGI. The trim removed 4 bases at V and 5 bases at J, leaving 9 bases unmatched. The CDR3 covers 15 residues. The CDR3 sequence is CASSSTSGRRNEQYF. Here the CDR3 DNA reads TGTGCCAGCAGTTCGACCAGCGGGAGGAGGAACGAGCAGTACTTC.

This rearrangement joins TRBV18 to TRBJ2-2; perhaps TRBD2 as D (5 bases). The germline V gene has CDR1 KGHSH and CDR2 LQKENI. This CDR3 spans 14 amino acids. Trimming removed 1 base at V and 6 bases at J, with 9 bases between. Here the CDR3 reads CASSPLRGSGELFF. CDR3 sequence (DNA): TGTGCCAGCTCACCACTCAGAGGGTCCGGGGAGCTGTTTTTT.

Only a few counts were recorded for this clone. J is TRBJ1-1 and V is TRBV28; D might be TRBD1 (5 bases). In germline, CDR1 is MDHEN, CDR2 SYDVKM. Trimming cost V 5 bases and J 4 bases, with 14 bases left between them. The length of the CDR3 is 14 residues. DNA for the CDR3: TGTGCCAGCAGTCCCCGCGGAGGGGTCACTGAAGCTTTCTTT. Translating it yields CASSPRGGVTEAFF.

V is TRBV6-4 and J is TRBJ2-3, with D tentatively TRBD1 (6 bases). Germline values: CDR1 MRHNA, CDR2 SNTAGT. V lost 5 bases and J 0 bases, leaving 9 bases between the germline ends. The CDR3 loop spans 14 amino acids. The CDR3 protein is CASSIGGSTDTQYF. The CDR3 DNA sequence: TGTGCCAGCAGTATAGGGGGTAGCACAGATACGCAGTATTTT.

The V and J genes are TRBV4-1 and TRBJ2-7; 9 nucleotides line up with TRBD1. This CDR3 has 14 amino acids. Looked up from germline, CDR1 is MGHRA and CDR2 is YSYEKL. The junction had 5 bases not matched to a gene; V was cut back by 4 bases and J by 4 bases. The CDR3 DNA follows: TGCGCCAGCAGCCCCTCGGGACAGGGATACGAGCAGTACTTC. This translates into CASSPSGQGYEQYF.

The chain carries TRBV4-1 and TRBJ2-1; TRBD2 agrees at 7 bases. The CDR3 runs 16 residues. V was clipped by 0 bases and J by 12 bases; unmatched bases: 14. Germline V gene lookup returns CDR1 MGHRA and CDR2 YSYEKL. CDR3 residues: CASSQDQASGLLRQFF. CDR3 sequence (DNA): TGCGCCAGCAGCCAAGATCAGGCTAGCGGCTTGTTACGGCAGTTCTTC.